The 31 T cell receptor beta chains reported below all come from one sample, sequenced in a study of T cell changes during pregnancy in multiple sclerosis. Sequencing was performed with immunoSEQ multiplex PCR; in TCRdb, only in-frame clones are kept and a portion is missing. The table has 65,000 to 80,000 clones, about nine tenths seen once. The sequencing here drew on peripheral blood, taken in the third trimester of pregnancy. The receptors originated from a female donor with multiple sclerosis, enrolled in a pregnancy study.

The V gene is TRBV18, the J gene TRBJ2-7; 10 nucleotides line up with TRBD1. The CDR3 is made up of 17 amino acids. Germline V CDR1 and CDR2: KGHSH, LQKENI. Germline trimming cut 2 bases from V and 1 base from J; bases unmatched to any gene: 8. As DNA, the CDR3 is TGTGCCAGCTCACCAGCCGGGACAGGGGCGGCGTCCTACGAGCAGTACTTC. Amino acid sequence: CASSPAGTGAASYEQYF.

The CDR3 region is CASSPPSGQGDEQYF. The CDR3, as DNA: TGTGCCAGCTCACCACCGTCGGGACAGGGGGACGAGCAGTACTTC. The chain uses TRBV18 and TRBJ2-7, with TRBD1 identical over 11 bases. The CDR3 is 15 residues long. The trim removed 0 bases at V and 5 bases at J, leaving 3 bases unmatched. Germline lookup yields CDR1 KGHSH and CDR2 LQKENI.

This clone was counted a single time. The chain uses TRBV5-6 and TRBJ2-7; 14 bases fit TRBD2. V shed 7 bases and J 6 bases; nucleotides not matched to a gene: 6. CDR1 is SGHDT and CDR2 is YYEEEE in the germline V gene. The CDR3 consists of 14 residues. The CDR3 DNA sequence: TGTGCCAGCTATGGGACTAGCGGGAGTGCCGAGCAGTACTTC. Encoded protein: CASYGTSGSAEQYF. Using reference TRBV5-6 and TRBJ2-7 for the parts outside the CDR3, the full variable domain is DAGVTQSPTHLIKTRGQQVTLRCSPKSGHDTVSWYQQALGQGPQFIFQYYEEEERQRGNFPDRFSGHQFPNYSSELNVNALLLGDSALYLCASYGTSGSAEQYFGPGTRLTVT.

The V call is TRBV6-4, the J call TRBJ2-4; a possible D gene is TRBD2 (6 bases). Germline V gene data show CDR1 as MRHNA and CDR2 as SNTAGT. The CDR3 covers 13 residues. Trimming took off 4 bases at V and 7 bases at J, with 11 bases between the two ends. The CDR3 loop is CASSAGTSNIQYF. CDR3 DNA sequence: TGTGCCAGCAGTGCGGGGACTTCTAACATTCAGTACTTC.

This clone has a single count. This chain's CDR3 is CASSPGTGGNIYEQYF. In nucleotides, the CDR3 is TGTGCCAGCAGCCCCGGGACAGGGGGCAATATATACGAGCAGTACTTC. This rearrangement joins TRBV5-5 to TRBJ2-7; TRBD1 matches 12 bases. Looked up from germline, CDR1 is SGHKS and CDR2 is YYEKEE (reference sequence). The CDR3 is 16 residues long. J was trimmed by 4 bases and V by 4 bases; bases with no gene match: 9.

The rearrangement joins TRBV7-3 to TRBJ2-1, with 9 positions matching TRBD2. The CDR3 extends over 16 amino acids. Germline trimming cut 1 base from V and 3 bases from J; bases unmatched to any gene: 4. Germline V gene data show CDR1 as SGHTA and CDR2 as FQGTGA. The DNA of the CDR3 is TGTGCCAGCAGCTTAAACCCAGCGGGGGGCTACAATGAGCAGTTCTTC. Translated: CASSLNPAGGYNEQFF.

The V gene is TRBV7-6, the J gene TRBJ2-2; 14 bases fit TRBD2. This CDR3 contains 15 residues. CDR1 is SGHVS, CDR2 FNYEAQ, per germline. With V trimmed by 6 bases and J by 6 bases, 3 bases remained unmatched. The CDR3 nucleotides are TGTGCCAGCAGGGGACTAGCGGGAGTGGCCGGGGAGCTGTTTTTT. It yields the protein CASRGLAGVAGELFF.

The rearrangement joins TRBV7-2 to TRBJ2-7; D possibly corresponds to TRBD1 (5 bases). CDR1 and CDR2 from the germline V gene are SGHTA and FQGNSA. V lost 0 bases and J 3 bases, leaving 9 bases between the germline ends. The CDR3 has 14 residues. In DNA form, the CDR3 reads TGTGCCAGCAGCTTAGCCACAGACAGCTACGAGCAGTACTTC. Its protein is CASSLATDSYEQYF.

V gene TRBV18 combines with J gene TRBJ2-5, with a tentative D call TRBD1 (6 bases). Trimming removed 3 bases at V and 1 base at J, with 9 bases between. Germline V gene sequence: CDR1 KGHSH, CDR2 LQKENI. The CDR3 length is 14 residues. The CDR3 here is CASSPRTAQETQYF. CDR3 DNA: TGTGCCAGCTCACCCCGGACAGCCCAAGAGACCCAGTACTTC.

CDR3 residues: CASSFSGGAQDTQYF. CDR3 DNA: TGTGCCAGCAGCTTTAGCGGGGGCGCGCAGGATACGCAGTATTTT. The chain combines TRBV7-3 with TRBJ2-3; the match to TRBD2 covers 9 bases. The CDR3 totals 15 residues. With V trimmed by 3 bases and J by 6 bases, 7 bases remained unmatched. Germline loops: CDR1 SGHTA, CDR2 FQGTGA.

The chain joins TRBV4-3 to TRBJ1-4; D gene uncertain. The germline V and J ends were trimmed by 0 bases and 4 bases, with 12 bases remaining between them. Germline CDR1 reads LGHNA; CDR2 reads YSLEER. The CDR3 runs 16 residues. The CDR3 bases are TGCGCCAGCAGCCAAGATCACGGCGGTATTAATGAAAAACTGTTTTTT. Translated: CASSQDHGGINEKLFF.

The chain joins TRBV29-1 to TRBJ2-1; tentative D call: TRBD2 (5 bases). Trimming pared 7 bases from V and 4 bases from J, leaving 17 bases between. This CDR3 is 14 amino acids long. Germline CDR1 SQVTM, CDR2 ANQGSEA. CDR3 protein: CSDQAAGRYNEQFF. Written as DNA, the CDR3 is TGCAGCGACCAGGCGGCGGGCCGTTACAATGAGCAGTTCTTC.

CDR3 in amino acids: CASSLGTGGAVGQPQHF. The CDR3 DNA follows: TGTGCCAGCAGTTTGGGGACAGGGGGCGCGGTGGGTCAGCCCCAGCATTTT. The gene calls are TRBV28 and TRBJ1-5; 12 nucleotides agree with TRBD1. The CDR3 is 17 residues long. Germline V gives CDR1 MDHEN, CDR2 SYDVKM. Trimming at V came to 3 bases and at J to 6 bases, leaving 9 bases not matched to a gene.

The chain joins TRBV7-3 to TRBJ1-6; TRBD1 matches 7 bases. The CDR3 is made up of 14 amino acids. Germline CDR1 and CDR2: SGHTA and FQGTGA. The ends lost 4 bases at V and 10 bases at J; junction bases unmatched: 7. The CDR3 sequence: CASSSQGGWSPLHF. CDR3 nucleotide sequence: TGTGCCAGCAGCTCCCAGGGGGGTTGGTCACCCCTCCACTTT.

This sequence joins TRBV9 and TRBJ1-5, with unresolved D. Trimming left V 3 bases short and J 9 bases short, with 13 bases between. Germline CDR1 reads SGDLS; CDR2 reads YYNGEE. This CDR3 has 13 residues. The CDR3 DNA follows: TGTGCCAGCAGCGAGTACACGGGAAGGCCCCAGCATTTT. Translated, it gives CASSEYTGRPQHF.

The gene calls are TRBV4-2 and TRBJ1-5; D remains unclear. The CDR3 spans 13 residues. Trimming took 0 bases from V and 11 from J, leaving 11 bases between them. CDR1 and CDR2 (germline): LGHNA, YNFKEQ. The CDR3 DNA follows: TGTGCCAGCAGCCAAGACGCGGGAAGGGCCCAGCATTTT. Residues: CASSQDAGRAQHF.

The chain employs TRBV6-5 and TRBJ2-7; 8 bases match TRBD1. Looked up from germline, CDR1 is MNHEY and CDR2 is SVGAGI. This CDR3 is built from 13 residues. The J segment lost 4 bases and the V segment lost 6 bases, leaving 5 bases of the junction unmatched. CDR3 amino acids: CASSTGTGYEQYF. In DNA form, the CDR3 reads TGTGCCAGCAGCACAGGGACAGGATACGAGCAGTACTTC.

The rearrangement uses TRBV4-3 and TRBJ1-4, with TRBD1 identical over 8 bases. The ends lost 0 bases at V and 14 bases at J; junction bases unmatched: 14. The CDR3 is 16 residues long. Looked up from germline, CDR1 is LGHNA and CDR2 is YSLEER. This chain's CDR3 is CASSQDQSRTGSVLFF. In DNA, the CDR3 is TGCGCCAGCAGCCAAGACCAAAGCAGGACAGGGTCAGTCCTGTTTTTT.

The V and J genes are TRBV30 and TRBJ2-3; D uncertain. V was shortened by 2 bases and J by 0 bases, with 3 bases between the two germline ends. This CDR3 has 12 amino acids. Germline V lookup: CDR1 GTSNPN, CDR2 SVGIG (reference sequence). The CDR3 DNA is TGTGCCTGGAGTTCTAGCACAGATACGCAGTATTTT. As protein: CAWSSSTDTQYF.

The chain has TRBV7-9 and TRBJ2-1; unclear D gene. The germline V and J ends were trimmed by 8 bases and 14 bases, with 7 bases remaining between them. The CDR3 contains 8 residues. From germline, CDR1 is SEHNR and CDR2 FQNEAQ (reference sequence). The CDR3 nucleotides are TGTGCCAGCGGAGACGAGTTCTTC. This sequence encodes CASGDEFF.

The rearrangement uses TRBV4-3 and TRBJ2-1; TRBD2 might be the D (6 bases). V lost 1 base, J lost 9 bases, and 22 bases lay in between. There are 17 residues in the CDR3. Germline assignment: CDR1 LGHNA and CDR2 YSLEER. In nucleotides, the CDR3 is TGCGCCAGCAGCCAAGGCCCTGTAGCGGCCTCTCCCACTGAGCAGTTCTTC. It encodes CASSQGPVAASPTEQFF.

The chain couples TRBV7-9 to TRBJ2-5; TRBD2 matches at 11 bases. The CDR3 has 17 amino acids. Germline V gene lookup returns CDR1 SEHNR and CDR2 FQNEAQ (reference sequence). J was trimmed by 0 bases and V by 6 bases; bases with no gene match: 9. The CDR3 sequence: CASSVPSGRFDQETQYF. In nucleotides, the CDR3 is TGTGCCAGCAGTGTACCTAGCGGGAGGTTTGACCAAGAGACCCAGTACTTC. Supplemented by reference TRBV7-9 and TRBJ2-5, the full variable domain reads DTGVSQNPRHKITKRGQNVTFRCDPISEHNRLYWYRQTLGQGPEFLTYFQNEAQLEKSRLLSDRFSAERPKGSFSTLEIQRTEQGDSAMYLCASSVPSGRFDQETQYFGPGTRLLVL.

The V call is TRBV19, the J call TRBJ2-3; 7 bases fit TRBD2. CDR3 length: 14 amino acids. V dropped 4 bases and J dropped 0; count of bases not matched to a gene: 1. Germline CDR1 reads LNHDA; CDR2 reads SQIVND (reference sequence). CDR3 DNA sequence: TGTGCCAGTAGTACTAGCGGAAGCACAGATACGCAGTATTTT. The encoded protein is CASSTSGSTDTQYF.

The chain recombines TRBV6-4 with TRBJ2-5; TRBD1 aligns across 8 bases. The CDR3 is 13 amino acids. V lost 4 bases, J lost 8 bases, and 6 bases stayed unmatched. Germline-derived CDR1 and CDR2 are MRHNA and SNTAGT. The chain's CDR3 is CASSGGQGGTQYF. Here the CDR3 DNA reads TGTGCCAGCAGTGGTGGACAGGGTGGCACCCAGTACTTC.

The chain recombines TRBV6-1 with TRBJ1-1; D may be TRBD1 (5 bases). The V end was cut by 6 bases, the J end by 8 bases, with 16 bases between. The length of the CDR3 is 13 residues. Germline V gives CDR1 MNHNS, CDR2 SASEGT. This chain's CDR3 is CASSPGGVTEAFF. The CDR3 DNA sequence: TGTGCCAGCAGCCCCGGAGGGGTGACCGAAGCTTTCTTT.

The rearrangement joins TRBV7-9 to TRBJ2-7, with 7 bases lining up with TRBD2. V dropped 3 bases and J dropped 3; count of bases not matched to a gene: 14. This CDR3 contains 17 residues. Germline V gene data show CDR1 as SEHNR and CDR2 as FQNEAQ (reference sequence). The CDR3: CASSLLGEERDRYEQYF. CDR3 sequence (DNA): TGTGCCAGCAGCTTGCTAGGGGAGGAGCGGGACCGCTACGAGCAGTACTTC. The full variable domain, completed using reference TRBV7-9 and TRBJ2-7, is DTGVSQNPRHKITKRGQNVTFRCDPISEHNRLYWYRQTLGQGPEFLTYFQNEAQLEKSRLLSDRFSAERPKGSFSTLEIQRTEQGDSAMYLCASSLLGEERDRYEQYFGPGTRLTVT.

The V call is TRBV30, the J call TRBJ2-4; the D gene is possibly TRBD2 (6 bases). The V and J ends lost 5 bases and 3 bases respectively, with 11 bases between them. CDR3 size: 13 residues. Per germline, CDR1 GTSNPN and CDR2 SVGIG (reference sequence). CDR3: CAWAWGDKNIQYF. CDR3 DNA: TGTGCCTGGGCGTGGGGGGACAAAAACATTCAGTACTTC. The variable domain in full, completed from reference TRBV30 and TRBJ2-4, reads SQTIHQWPATLVQPVGSPLSLECTVEGTSNPNLYWYRQAAGRGLQLLFYSVGIGQISSEVPQNLSASRPQDRQFILSSKKLLLSDSGFYLCAWAWGDKNIQYFGAGTRLSVL.

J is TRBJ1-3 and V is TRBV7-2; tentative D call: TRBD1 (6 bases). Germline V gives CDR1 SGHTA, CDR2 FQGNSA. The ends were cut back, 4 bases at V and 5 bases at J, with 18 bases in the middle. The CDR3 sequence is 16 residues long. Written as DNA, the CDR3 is TGTGCCAGCAGCTCGTTGGAGGGGGGGACGAGAAACACCATATATTTT. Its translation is CASSSLEGGTRNTIYF.

The CDR3 coding sequence is TGTGCCAGCAACGTGCGGAACTCCTATAATTCACCCCTCCACTTT. Amino acid sequence: CASNVRNSYNSPLHF. The V and J genes are TRBV11-2 and TRBJ1-6; D is unclear. The V end was cut by 7 bases, the J end by 0 bases, with 10 bases between. From germline, CDR1 is SGHAT and CDR2 FQNNGV. CDR3 length equals 15 residues.

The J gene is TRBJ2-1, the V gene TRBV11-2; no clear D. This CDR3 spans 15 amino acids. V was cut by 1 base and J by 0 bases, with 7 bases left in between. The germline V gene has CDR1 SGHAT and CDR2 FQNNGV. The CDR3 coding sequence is TGTGCCAGCAGCTTAGTGACGGGCTCCTACAATGAGCAGTTCTTC. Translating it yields CASSLVTGSYNEQFF.

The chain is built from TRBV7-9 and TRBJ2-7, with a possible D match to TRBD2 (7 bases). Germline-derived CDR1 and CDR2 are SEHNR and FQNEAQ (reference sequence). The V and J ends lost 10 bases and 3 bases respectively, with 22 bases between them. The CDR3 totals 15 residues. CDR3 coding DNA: TGTGCCACCCGAGGGGGGGGAATATCGGGCTACGAGCAGTACTTC. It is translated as CATRGGGISGYEQYF. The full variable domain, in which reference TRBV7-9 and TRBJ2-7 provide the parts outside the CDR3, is DTGVSQNPRHKITKRGQNVTFRCDPISEHNRLYWYRQTLGQGPEFLTYFQNEAQLEKSRLLSDRFSAERPKGSFSTLEIQRTEQGDSAMYLCATRGGGISGYEQYFGPGTRLTVT.